This T cell receptor (beta chain) was documented in a study of blood T cell repertoires in COVID-19. At the level of the study: COVID-19 samples, acute and convalescent, were from the United States, Italy and Spain. The analysed material was cDNA or gDNA that came from T cells, B-cell-depleted T cells, or PBMCs.

In the original workflow: Amplification with reference gene primers provided the estimates of nucleated cell counts. Profiling relied on immunoSEQ multiplex PCR, and the TCRdb table lists in-frame clones only, not all of them. D and trimming come from the DNA, and the V and J calls and clone size come from that table. This sample has 95,000 to 130,000 clones; roughly nine tenths occur once, and the top ten carry less than 2%. The CDR3 is made up of 11 amino acids. In germline, CDR1 is SGHRS, CDR2 YFSETQ. Trimming stripped 4 bases from V and 4 bases from J, with 6 bases between. This receptor was obtained from a human donor with active COVID-19. The donor label of this sample is uncertain. Sequencing was performed on peripheral blood. The chain couples TRBV5-1 to TRBJ2-7; D unresolved. The CDR3 reads CASSQNYEQYF. The DNA for the CDR3 is TGCGCCAGCAGCCAGAATTACGAGCAGTACTTC.